The T cell receptor beta chain under discussion was sequenced for a study of shared clonotypes between healthy human individuals. Study-wide background: Donors, aged 18 to 49, were two women and three men. Three plates each covered CD4 naive and memory; CD8 naive two, CD8 memory one. The study, taken as a whole, reports: A handful of donors shared around 5% of their naive CD4 clonotypes.

In the case of this clone: Its antigen is undetermined.

Trimming pared 5 bases from V and 2 bases from J, leaving 12 bases between. The germline gives CDR1 SEHNR, CDR2 FQNEAQ (reference sequence). The length of the CDR3 is 15 residues. Genomic DNA of every subset was divided equally among multiple immunoSEQ plates. Sequencing used immunoSEQ multiplex PCR; TCRdb keeps in-frame clones, though not all of them. The sample lists some 2,000,000 clones, 95% occurring once. This clonotype was sampled from a man aged 18 to 29 in good health. This sequence joins TRBV7-9 and TRBJ1-4, with a tentative D call TRBD1 (5 bases). Sequencing was carried out using naive CD4+ T cells sorted from blood. As to subset: CD45RA+ positively selected. CDR3 amino acids: CASSRDGGTNEKLFF. In DNA form, the CDR3 reads TGTGCCAGCAGCCGGGACGGGGGGACTAATGAAAAACTGTTTTTT.